These 15 T cell receptor beta chains were all obtained from the same sample, sequenced in a study of T cells in Graves' hyperthyroidism and ophthalmopathy. Amplified regions were TCR beta CDR3 sequences from RNA transcripts. HTBI primers were the set used in a first-round RT-PCR of the TCR CDR3. TCRdb recomputed calls from the multiplex PCR reads with MiXCR, one row per CDR3 protein. This sample has under 800,000 distinct CDR3 sequences; around 13% occur once, and the top ten carry roughly 10%. Specimen: blood. These receptors originate from a young woman with Graves' hyperthyroidism.

This clonotype has more than one count but fewer than ten. This rearrangement joins TRBV6-5 to TRBJ2-1; unclear D gene. Per germline, CDR1 MNHEY and CDR2 SVGAGI. The CDR3 has 15 residues. V was cut by 2 bases and J by 9 bases, with 17 bases left in between. CDR3 nucleotides: TGTGCCAGCAGTTACATGTCTCTCCAGTCTGGTGAGCAGTTCTTC. As protein: CASSYMSLQSGEQFF.

In this sample, this clonotype turned up many times. V and J are TRBV6-1 and TRBJ2-1; TRBD2 agrees at 11 bases. In germline, CDR1 is MNHNS, CDR2 SASEGT. There are 14 residues in the CDR3. V shed 7 bases, J shed 5 bases, and the junction held 4 bases outside the gene matches. CDR3 sequence: CASNLLAGDNEQFF. CDR3 nucleotide sequence: TGTGCCAGCAACCTACTAGCGGGAGACAATGAGCAGTTCTTC.

The chain employs TRBV4-2 and TRBJ2-3; D possibly corresponds to TRBD1 (7 bases). CDR1 and CDR2 (germline): LGHNA, YNFKEQ. Trimming cost V 1 base and J 8 bases, with 25 bases left between them. The CDR3 extends over 18 amino acids. CDR3 coding DNA: TGTGCCAGCAGCCAAGGGCCTCGAATAGGAGGGGGCTCGGGTACGCAGTATTTT. Translating it yields CASSQGPRIGGGSGTQYF.

This chain uses TRBV2 with TRBJ2-4, with TRBD2 as a possible D gene (7 bases). With 2 bases removed from V and 5 bases from J, the gap between germline ends came to 16 bases. Germline values: CDR1 SNHLY, CDR2 FYNNEI. The CDR3 contains 16 residues. CDR3 DNA: TGTGCCAGCAGTGAATTGGGGGCGGGAGATGAAAACATTCAGTACTTC. This encodes CASSELGAGDENIQYF. The variable domain in full, completed from reference TRBV2 and TRBJ2-4, reads EPEVTQTPSHQVTQMGQEVILRCVPISNHLYFYWYRQILGQKVEFLVSFYNNEISEKSEIFDDQFSVERPDGSNFTLKIRSTKLEDSAMYFCASSELGAGDENIQYFGAGTRLSVL.

This clonotype appeared many times. The chain is built from TRBV2 and TRBJ2-1; D is perhaps TRBD2 (6 bases). V lost 4 bases and J lost 4, with 11 bases in between. The germline gives CDR1 SNHLY, CDR2 FYNNEI. CDR3 length: 14 amino acids. Here the CDR3 reads CASSVGTRYNEQFF. The CDR3 bases are TGTGCCAGCAGTGTGGGGACTCGATACAATGAGCAGTTCTTC.

This clonotype has at least ten counts. The chain carries TRBV7-2 and TRBJ1-5, with D tentatively TRBD1 (6 bases). The CDR3 totals 16 residues. V lost 0 bases and J lost 7, with 16 bases in between. CDR1 and CDR2 from the germline V gene are SGHTA and FQGNSA. The CDR3 spells CASSLAGGGFSQPQHF. The CDR3 DNA reads as TGTGCCAGCAGCTTAGCAGGAGGGGGGTTCTCGCAGCCCCAGCATTTT.

This clonotype occurred a few times. The chain combines TRBV4-1 with TRBJ1-1; 7 positions match TRBD1. Germline loops: CDR1 MGHRA, CDR2 YSYEKL. Germline trimming cut 4 bases from V and 3 bases from J; bases unmatched to any gene: 5. CDR3 length: 14 amino acids. The chain's CDR3 is CASSLLQGYTEAFF. The DNA of the CDR3 is TGCGCCAGCAGCCTCTTACAGGGGTACACTGAAGCTTTCTTT.

The rearrangement links TRBV2 to TRBJ2-1; 7 bases agree with TRBD1. J lost 4 bases, V lost 3 bases, and 6 bases had no gene match. In germline, CDR1 is SNHLY, CDR2 FYNNEI. The CDR3 covers 15 residues. The CDR3 nucleotides are TGTGCCAGCAGTGAGCCCGGGACAGCGTACAATGAGCAGTTCTTC. As protein: CASSEPGTAYNEQFF.

The V call is TRBV7-2, the J call TRBJ2-5, with D perhaps matching TRBD1 (6 bases). Deletions cut 5 bases from V and 2 bases from J, with 18 bases between. The CDR3 length is 16 residues. CDR1 and CDR2 from the germline V gene are SGHTA and FQGNSA. The CDR3 spells CASSPRYGQGQETQYF. CDR3 DNA sequence: TGTGCCAGCAGCCCCCGATATGGGCAGGGGCAAGAGACCCAGTACTTC.

This rearrangement joins TRBV2 to TRBJ2-7; 8 bases map to TRBD1. The CDR3 extends over 14 amino acids. Germline CDR1 is SNHLY and CDR2 is FYNNEI. Unmatched junction bases numbered 11, after V lost 7 bases and J lost 6 bases. CDR3 sequence reads: CASNRGQGETEQYF. The CDR3 region has the DNA TGTGCCAGCAATAGAGGACAGGGTGAAACCGAGCAGTACTTC.

This clonotype was counted a few times. The chain employs TRBV7-3 and TRBJ2-2; weak D call: TRBD2 (6 bases). Looked up from germline, CDR1 is SGHTA and CDR2 is FQGTGA. The V and J ends lost 3 bases and 5 bases respectively, with 19 bases between them. This CDR3 is built from 17 residues. This chain's CDR3 is CASSLDRPGVGTGELFF. Here the CDR3 DNA reads TGTGCCAGCAGCTTGGACCGACCGGGAGTGGGAACCGGGGAGCTGTTTTTT.

The J gene is TRBJ1-5, the V gene TRBV20-1; the D is unclear. The CDR3 is 12 residues long. Germline V gene lookup returns CDR1 DFQATT and CDR2 SNEGSKA (reference sequence). Trimming took off 0 bases at V and 7 bases at J, with 7 bases between the two ends. CDR3 nucleotide sequence: TGCAGTGCTAGAGATAGGTCGCAGCCCCAGCATTTT. It yields the protein CSARDRSQPQHF.

About this clonotype: One junction end disagrees with the germline gene, perhaps due to a read error. V and J are TRBV7-2 and TRBJ2-7; no clear D gene. Germline CDR1 is SGHTA and CDR2 is FQGNSA. This CDR3 has 16 residues. Written as DNA, the CDR3 is TGCGCCAGCAGCCAAGATCCAGTGGGAATTTCCTACGAGCAGTACTTC. It is translated as CASSQDPVGISYEQYF.

The chain is built from TRBV4-1 and TRBJ2-5, with TRBD1 matching 9 bases. The V gene's germline CDR1 is MGHRA and CDR2 YSYEKL. V was clipped by 1 base and J by 4 bases; unmatched bases: 7. CDR3 size: 16 residues. CDR3 in amino acids: CASSQVRDREVETQYF. The CDR3 region has the DNA TGCGCCAGCAGCCAAGTGAGGGACAGGGAGGTAGAGACCCAGTACTTC.

This clonotype was observed many times. This rearrangement joins TRBV29-1 to TRBJ2-7; 9 bases map to TRBD2. Germline loops: CDR1 SQVTM, CDR2 ANQGSEA. CDR3 length: 15 amino acids. Germline trimming cut 1 base from V and 3 bases from J; bases unmatched to any gene: 7. CDR3 in DNA: TGCAGCGTTGAAGTTTTGACTAGCGGACACTACGAGCAGTACTTC. Protein sequence: CSVEVLTSGHYEQYF.